This T cell receptor beta chain was sequenced in a study of blood T cell repertoires in COVID-19. In the study overall: Both acute and convalescent COVID-19 samples were obtained from the United States, Italy and Spain. PBMCs, B-cell-depleted T cells, or T cells were the source of the cDNA or gDNA that made up the material.

Participants were aged roughly 18 to 90 years, lived in some 23 US areas, and enrolled virtually. Original processing methods: Amplifying reference gene primers gave estimates of nucleated cell counts. Sequenced by immunoSEQ multiplex PCR; TCRdb stores in-frame clones only, minus some. Clone size and V and J calls were adopted from that table, with D and trimming inferred from the DNA. The sample consists of just over 300,000 clones, nearly 90% of them appearing once. This CDR3 region has 18 residues. Germline V lookup: CDR1 MGHDK, CDR2 SYGVNS. J lost 2 bases, V lost 4 bases, and 15 bases had no gene match.

This sequence was found in a woman aged 18-29 years with acute COVID-19. This rearrangement joins TRBV25-1 to TRBJ2-3; 7 bases are a match to TRBD1. Sequenced sample: PBMCs or T cells enriched from blood (not recorded which). The CDR3: CASSATGTQLLTTDTQYF. The CDR3 DNA reads TGTGCCAGCAGTGCGACAGGGACGCAGCTTTTAACCACAGATACGCAGTATTTT.